The subject of this entry is one T cell receptor (beta chain). This clone came up a few times. Its antigen is currently not known. Within one base of it there is no much larger clone, and no base qualities were kept. This record belongs to a study of OX40 agonist ivuxolimab in advanced cancers. Background for the entire study: Ivuxolimab, which targeted the costimulatory receptor OX40 (CD134), was an agonistic, fully human IgG2 monoclonal antibody. Three dose-escalation patients achieved partial responses, one with hepatocellular carcinoma and two with cutaneous melanoma. A male proportion of roughly 80% and a mean age of around 60 years, ranging from roughly 20 to 80, were recorded for the dose-escalation cohort. Peripheral TCRbeta sequencing was intended to test whether TCR sequence diversity was altered and clonal T-cell expansion was caused by ivuxolimab. Prior anti-PD-1, anti-PD-L1 or anti-CTLA-4 therapy was permitted, and checkpoint inhibitors had been received by approximately 39% of dose-escalation patients. The paper reports the monotherapy dose-escalation portion (N of about 54 patients) of the phase I ivuxolimab trial. Among the approximately 50 dose-escalation patients, about 20 had hepatocellular carcinoma, approximately 15 melanoma, 9 renal cell carcinoma and 9 head and neck cancer. Intravenous ivuxolimab was administered to patients every 2 weeks at six dose levels: 0.01, 0.1, 0.3, 1.5, 3 and 10 mg/kg.

The trial excluded patients who had a history of autoimmune disease or were on systemic immunosuppression. Peripheral blood for TCR sequencing was collected from all dose cohorts at baseline, on cycle 4 day 1, and on cycle 7 day 1. Samples came from an open-label, multicenter, first-in-human phase I dose-escalation trial of ivuxolimab. Adults with locally advanced or metastatic melanoma, renal cell, hepatocellular, or head and neck squamous cell carcinoma were enrolled in the trial. CD4+ and CD8+ T cells were sorted separately from peripheral blood before TCR sequencing. To sequence the TCRbeta CDR3 region, genomic DNA was isolated from the sorted cells. The immunoSEQ Assay was used to sequence the TCRbeta CDR3 regions. The table comes from immuneACCESS by way of TCRdb, which keeps in-frame sequences with V and J called. Part of the clones is missing from these tables; in studies checked, under half for an unresolved V gene and the rest for unknown reasons. The sample table records fewer than 40,000 clones; 65% to 80% of these occur just once. Approximately 9.8% of the sample comes from the top ten.

General conclusions and limits of the study: Which antigens the clonally expanded peripheral T cells were specific for was not determined. In the 0.1-3.0 mg/kg groups, partial responders were among the patients with the lowest normalized peripheral clonal expansion, particularly in CD8+ T cells. After ivuxolimab, CD8+ T cells had more expanded clones than CD4+ T cells on average. Clonal expansion of both CD4+ and CD8+ blood T cells was observed from baseline to week 6 at doses 0.1 to 3.0 mg/kg. Low levels of normalized T-cell clonal expansion were also seen in some patients who did not respond.

The germline V gene gives CDR1 as SGHDN and CDR2 as FVKESK. The CDR3 contains 13 residues, cysteine and phenylalanine counted. Only the CDR3 DNA stays, 39 bases, in frame from base 1. V is pared back by 0 bases and J by 1 base, with 3 bases lying between the germline termini. This receptor was taken from an adult with an advanced solid tumor such as melanoma, head and neck, liver or kidney cancer. The chain is encoded by TRBV14 joined to TRBJ1-1; confidence is insufficient to name the D gene. The material was CD4+ or CD8+ T cells sorted from blood, obtained in a trial of the OX40 agonist ivuxolimab. The bases read TGTGCCAGCAGCCAAGAACAGAACACTGAAGCTTTCTTT. It translates to CASSQEQNTEAFF. The entire variable domain, with the stretches around the CDR3 drawn from the reference TRBV14 and TRBJ1-1 proteins, is EAGVTQFPSHSVIEKGQTVTLRCDPISGHDNLYWYRRVMGKEIKFLLHFVKESKQDESGMPNNRFLAERTGGTYSTLKVQPAELEDSGVYFCASSQEQNTEAFFGQGTRLTVV.